These 25 T cell receptor beta chains came from one sample sequenced in a study of blood T cell repertoires in COVID-19. Here immunoSEQ multiplex PCR was the method, and the copy in TCRdb shows in-frame clones only, minus some. The sample carries 50,000 to 65,000 clones, approximately 84% recorded once. What was sequenced was peripheral blood. These receptors originate from a human donor in a cohort sampled during active COVID-19.

The chain combines TRBV7-2 with TRBJ2-3; D may be TRBD2 (6 bases). V shed 4 bases and J shed 10 bases, with 15 bases lying between them. Germline values: CDR1 SGHTA, CDR2 FQGNSA. The CDR3 loop spans 13 amino acids. CDR3 protein: CASSSPSGTAQYF. The CDR3 bases are TGTGCCAGCAGCTCCCCCTCCGGGACTGCGCAGTATTTT.

A single count supports this clone. The chain couples TRBV11-2 to TRBJ2-1; TRBD2 matches at 14 bases. The germline gives CDR1 SGHAT, CDR2 FQNNGV. This CDR3 has 15 residues. The V and J ends lost 4 bases and 9 bases, in that order; junction bases with no gene match: 5. CDR3 DNA: TGTGCCAGCAGCTCGGGACTAGCGGGAGTGTTTGAGCAGTTCTTC. Amino acid sequence: CASSSGLAGVFEQFF.

The CDR3 protein is CASSLEREHEQFF. CDR3 in DNA: TGCGCCAGCAGCTTGGAGAGGGAACATGAGCAGTTCTTC. The rearrangement links TRBV5-1 to TRBJ2-1, with D tentatively TRBD2 (5 bases). The V end lost 0 bases, the J end lost 8 bases, and 9 bases lay between the germline ends. This CDR3 region has 13 residues. Germline lookup yields CDR1 SGHRS and CDR2 YFSETQ.

The chain is built from TRBV27 and TRBJ1-1, with 8 positions matching TRBD1. Germline V gene sequence: CDR1 MNHEY, CDR2 SMNVEV (reference sequence). The V gene end was trimmed by 9 bases and the J gene end by 5 bases; junction bases not matched to a gene: 11. The CDR3 contains 14 residues. The CDR3 sequence is CASKNAGGLTEAFF. The CDR3, as DNA: TGTGCCAGTAAAAACGCAGGGGGCTTGACTGAAGCTTTCTTT.

The chain couples TRBV28 to TRBJ2-5, with TRBD1 identical over 7 bases. The V and J ends lost 5 bases and 2 bases, in that order; junction bases with no gene match: 5. The germline CDR1 and CDR2 sequences are MDHEN and SYDVKM. The CDR3 runs 14 residues. The DNA of the CDR3 is TGTGCCAGCAGTCGTGACAGGGTTCAAGAGACCCAGTACTTC. Amino acids: CASSRDRVQETQYF.

The V call is TRBV5-1, the J call TRBJ2-7, with 8 positions matching TRBD2. The CDR3 has 13 residues. The V gene end was trimmed by 5 bases and the J gene end by 3 bases; junction bases not matched to a gene: 4. The germline V gene has CDR1 SGHRS and CDR2 YFSETQ. The CDR3 sequence: CASSQGTSYEQYF. Written as DNA, the CDR3 is TGCGCCAGCAGTCAAGGGACTAGCTACGAGCAGTACTTC.

The chain combines TRBV6-1 with TRBJ1-5, with D tentatively TRBD1 (5 bases). The CDR3 extends over 15 amino acids. CDR1 and CDR2 from the germline V gene are MNHNS and SASEGT. V dropped 1 base and J dropped 2 bases, with 9 bases sitting between them. The CDR3 here is CASSEGGGGNQPQHF. In nucleotides, the CDR3 is TGTGCCAGCAGTGAAGGCGGGGGAGGCAATCAGCCCCAGCATTTT.

The table lists this clone with a count of one. The rearrangement joins TRBV11-2 to TRBJ2-7; 7 bases match TRBD1. This CDR3 has 15 residues. Germline values: CDR1 SGHAT, CDR2 FQNNGV. V trimming: 1 base; J trimming: 5 bases; junction bases outside the gene matches: 8. DNA for the CDR3: TGTGCCAGCAGCTTAGTTTGGACAGGTTATAACGAGCAGTACTTC. Its translation: CASSLVWTGYNEQYF. Drawing the rest from reference TRBV11-2 and TRBJ2-7, the complete variable domain is EAGVAQSPRYKIIEKRQSVAFWCNPISGHATLYWYQQILGQGPKLLIQFQNNGVVDDSQLPKDRFSAERLKGVDSTLKIQPAKLEDSAVYLCASSLVWTGYNEQYFGPGTRLTVT.

This clone appeared a single time. This chain joins TRBV7-9 and TRBJ1-5; the match to TRBD1 covers 7 bases. Trimming cost V 5 bases and J 5 bases; bases outside gene matches: 6. The V gene's germline CDR1 is SEHNR and CDR2 FQNEAQ (reference sequence). CDR3 size: 14 residues. DNA of the CDR3: TGTGCCAGCAGCACAAGGGGGCGCGATCAGCCCCAGCATTTT. As protein: CASSTRGRDQPQHF.

This sequence joins TRBV5-4 and TRBJ2-2; 7 nucleotides align to TRBD1. After removal of 4 bases from V and 3 bases from J, the junction contained 6 bases not matched to a gene. The CDR3 contains 15 residues. The germline V gene encodes CDR1 SGHNT and CDR2 YYREEE (reference sequence). DNA of the CDR3: TGTGCCAGCAGCCCAAGGGACAGACACACCGGGGAGCTGTTTTTT. Translated: CASSPRDRHTGELFF.

The CDR3: CASSLRDSTYTF. CDR3 bases: TGTGCCAGCAGCCTAAGGGACAGCACGTATACCTTC. The chain is built from TRBV3-1 (or the pseudogene TRBV3-2) and TRBJ1-2, with 7 bases that match TRBD1. CDR3 length: 12 residues. Germline CDR1 and CDR2: LGHDT and YNNKEL (reference sequence). V gave up 4 bases and J gave up 14 bases; unmatched junction bases: 10.

V is TRBV7-9 and J is TRBJ1-6, with TRBD1 matching 9 bases. Germline V CDR1 and CDR2: SEHNR, FQNEAQ (reference sequence). Trimming cost V 3 bases and J 2 bases; bases outside gene matches: 2. CDR3 size: 16 residues. CDR3 region: CASSLDRGTYNSPLHF. The CDR3 DNA reads TGTGCCAGCAGCTTGGACAGGGGAACCTATAATTCACCCCTCCACTTT.

V and J are TRBV7-6 and TRBJ2-7; D is ambiguous. Between the trimmed V and J ends, which lost 4 bases and 6 bases, there was a span of 16 bases. Germline assignment: CDR1 SGHVS and CDR2 FNYEAQ. There are 14 residues in the CDR3. CDR3 in amino acids: CASSSPTELPEQYF. Here the CDR3 DNA reads TGTGCCAGCAGCTCACCGACTGAACTCCCCGAGCAGTACTTC.

The rearrangement links TRBV3-1 (or the pseudogene TRBV3-2) to TRBJ2-7; D is perhaps TRBD1 (5 bases). V was cut by 1 base and J by 9 bases, with 7 bases left in between. Germline V gene sequence: CDR1 LGHDT, CDR2 YNNKEL (reference sequence). CDR3 length equals 11 residues. The CDR3 coding sequence is TGTGCCAGCAGCCAAGGGGGCGGGCAGTACTTC. This translates into CASSQGGGQYF.

The rearrangement links TRBV3-1 (or the pseudogene TRBV3-2) to TRBJ2-1, with D possibly matching TRBD2 (6 bases). The V gene lost 1 base and the J gene lost 11 bases, with 27 bases spanning the gap. CDR3 length equals 18 residues. Germline V gene lookup returns CDR1 LGHDT and CDR2 YNNKEL (reference sequence). The CDR3 coding sequence is TGTGCCAGCAGCCAAGGCGGTGTGATCGAAGGCGGAGGGACCAAGCAGTTCTTC. It specifies CASSQGGVIEGGGTKQFF.

The genes are TRBV28 and TRBJ2-5; TRBD2 agrees at 12 bases. In germline, CDR1 is MDHEN, CDR2 SYDVKM. The CDR3 runs to 15 residues. The trim removed 2 bases at V and 4 bases at J, leaving 2 bases unmatched. The DNA of the CDR3 is TGTGCCAGCAGTTTACGGGGACTAGCGGGAGAGACCCAGTACTTC. This sequence encodes CASSLRGLAGETQYF.

Here the CDR3 reads CATAGRGRSEAFF. In nucleotides, the CDR3 is TGTGCCACGGCGGGCAGGGGGCGGTCTGAAGCTTTCTTT. V usage is TRBV19 and J usage is TRBJ1-1, with 8 bases lining up with TRBD1. The length of the CDR3 is 13 residues. The junction had 10 bases not matched to a gene; V was cut back by 10 bases and J by 6 bases. CDR1 LNHDA and CDR2 SQIVND come from the germline V gene (reference sequence).

The CDR3 nucleotides read TGTGCCAGCAGGCTCTCGACTGGCTACAATGAGCAGTTCTTC. Protein: CASRLSTGYNEQFF. This rearrangement joins TRBV3-1 (or the pseudogene TRBV3-2) to TRBJ2-1; no definite D call. Trimming pared 6 bases from V and 3 bases from J, leaving 12 bases between. The CDR3 runs 14 residues. The germline V gene has CDR1 LGHDT and CDR2 YNNKEL (reference sequence).

This chain uses TRBV28 with TRBJ2-1, with D perhaps TRBD2 (7 bases). Looked up from germline, CDR1 is MDHEN and CDR2 is SYDVKM. The V end was cut by 1 base, the J end by 4 bases, with 14 bases between. The CDR3 is made up of 16 amino acids. The CDR3 region is CASSLLGGAPYNEQFF. The CDR3 DNA follows: TGTGCCAGCAGTTTATTGGGGGGGGCCCCGTACAATGAGCAGTTCTTC.

The chain recombines TRBV21-1 with TRBJ1-4; the table's D call of TRBD1 was not tested on the DNA. TRBV21-1 is listed as a pseudogene. The length of the CDR3 is 17 residues. The CDR3 DNA reads TGTGCCAGCAGCAAACTCCTTCGGACAGGTATTGATGAAAAACTGTTTTTT. Translation gives CASSKLLRTGIDEKLFF.

The V and J genes are TRBV27 and TRBJ1-5; 10 bases are a match to TRBD1. This CDR3 contains 15 residues. Trimming took 5 bases from V and 3 from J; bases not matched to a gene: 4. The germline V gene encodes CDR1 MNHEY and CDR2 SMNVEV (reference sequence). The CDR3: CASSRTGGVNQPQHF. DNA for the CDR3: TGTGCCAGCAGTCGGACAGGGGGTGTCAATCAGCCCCAGCATTTT.

This chain links TRBV18 with TRBJ2-7; 9 bases are a match to TRBD1. This CDR3 spans 15 amino acids. Germline CDR1 reads KGHSH; CDR2 reads LQKENI. Trimming took 3 bases from V and 5 from J; bases not matched to a gene: 8. DNA for the CDR3: TGTGCCAGCTCACCTCCGTGGACAGGGGTGAACGAGCAGTACTTC. Protein: CASSPPWTGVNEQYF.

This chain joins TRBV28 and TRBJ2-2; a possible D gene is TRBD2 (5 bases). Germline CDR1 MDHEN, CDR2 SYDVKM. The CDR3 runs to 13 residues. The V end was cut by 8 bases, the J end by 0 bases, with 7 bases between. The CDR3 region has the DNA TGTGCCAGCGGGAGTTCGAACACCGGGGAGCTGTTTTTT. This encodes CASGSSNTGELFF.

This chain uses TRBV5-8 with TRBJ2-5; TRBD2 is a possible D gene (5 bases). The germline V and J ends were trimmed by 1 base and 4 bases, with 8 bases remaining between them. Looked up from germline, CDR1 is SGHTS and CDR2 is YDEGEE. The CDR3 contains 13 residues. The CDR3 loop is CASSLTGVETQYF. The CDR3 nucleotides are TGTGCCAGCAGCTTGACCGGGGTAGAGACCCAGTACTTC.

The V gene is TRBV3-1 (or the pseudogene TRBV3-2), the J gene TRBJ2-2; 8 nucleotides line up with TRBD2. Trimming at V came to 1 base and at J to 4 bases, leaving 2 bases not matched to a gene. Germline loops: CDR1 LGHDT, CDR2 YNNKEL (reference sequence). This CDR3 contains 15 residues. CDR3 amino acids: CASSQVAGSTGELFF. The CDR3 DNA sequence: TGTGCCAGCAGCCAAGTAGCGGGAAGCACCGGGGAGCTGTTTTTT.